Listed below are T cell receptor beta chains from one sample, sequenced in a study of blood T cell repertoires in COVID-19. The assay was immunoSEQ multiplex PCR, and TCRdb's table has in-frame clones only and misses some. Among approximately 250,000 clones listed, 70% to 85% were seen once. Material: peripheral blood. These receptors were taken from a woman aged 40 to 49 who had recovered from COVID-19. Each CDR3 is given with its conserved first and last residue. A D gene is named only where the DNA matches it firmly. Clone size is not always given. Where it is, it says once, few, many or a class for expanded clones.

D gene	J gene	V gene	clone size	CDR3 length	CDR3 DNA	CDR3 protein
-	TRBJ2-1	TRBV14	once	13	TGTGCCAGCAGCCAAGATTCCAGCAATGAGCAGTTCTTC	CASSQDSSNEQFF
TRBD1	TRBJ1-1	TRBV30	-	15	TGTGCCTGGAGGCTCCTAGACAGGGCGAGAACTGAAGCTTTCTTT	CAWRLLDRARTEAFF
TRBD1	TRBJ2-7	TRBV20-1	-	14	TGCAGTGCGAGTACGGACAGGCAAACCTACGAGCAGTACTTC	CSASTDRQTYEQYF
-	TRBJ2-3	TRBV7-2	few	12	TGTGCCAGCGGGGGCACGACAGATACGCAGTATTTT	CASGGTTDTQYF
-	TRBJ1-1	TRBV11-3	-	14	TGTGCCAGCAGCTTTATTTCAGTGAACACTGAAGCTTTCTTT	CASSFISVNTEAFF
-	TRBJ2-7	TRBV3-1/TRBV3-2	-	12	TGTGCCAGCAGCGTACAGGGCTACGAGCAGTACTTC	CASSVQGYEQYF
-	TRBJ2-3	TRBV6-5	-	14	TGTGCCAGCAGTTCCCCAAGCTCTCCAGATACGCAGTATTTT	CASSSPSSPDTQYF
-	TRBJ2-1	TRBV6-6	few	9	TGTGCCAGCGGCCTCGAGCAGTTCTTC	CASGLEQFF
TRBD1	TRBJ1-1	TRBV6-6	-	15	TGTGCCAGCAGTTACGGTCGACAGGGGGGCACTGAAGCTTTCTTT	CASSYGRQGGTEAFF
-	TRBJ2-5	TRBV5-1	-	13	TGCGCCAGCAGCTATGCGTCCCAAGAGACCCAGTACTTC	CASSYASQETQYF
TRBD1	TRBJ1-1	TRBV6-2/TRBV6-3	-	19	TGTGCCAGCAGTTACCCCGGACAGGGGGTTCGCGTTCGGAACACTGAAGCTTTCTTT	CASSYPGQGVRVRNTEAFF
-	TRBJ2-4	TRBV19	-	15	TGTGCCAGTAGTTGGGAGCGCGCCCCCGGGAACATTCAGTACTTC	CASSWERAPGNIQYF
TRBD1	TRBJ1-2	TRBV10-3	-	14	TGTGCCATCAGGGTGACAGGGGATGACTATGGCTACACCTTC	CAIRVTGDDYGYTF
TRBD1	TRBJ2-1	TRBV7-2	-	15	TGTGCCAGCAGCTTGAACAGGGGGGTGAGCAATGAGCAGTTCTTC	CASSLNRGVSNEQFF
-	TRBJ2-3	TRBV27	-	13	TGTGCCAGCAGCACAGGTCGGACAGATACGCAGTATTTT	CASSTGRTDTQYF
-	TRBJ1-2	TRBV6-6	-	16	TGTGCCAGCAGTCGAACCCAGACAGCCGTTAACTATGGCTACACCTTC	CASSRTQTAVNYGYTF
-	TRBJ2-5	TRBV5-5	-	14	TGTGCCAGCAGCCCAGGTGGCTTTAAAGAGACCCAGTACTTC	CASSPGGFKETQYF
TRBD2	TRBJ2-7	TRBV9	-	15	TGTGCCAGCAGCGTAGGCGGGACTAGCGTCTACGAGCAGTACTTC	CASSVGGTSVYEQYF
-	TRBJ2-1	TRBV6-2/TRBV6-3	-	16	TGTGCCAGCAGTTACACCCGCGGTCCCTCCTACAATGAGCAGTTCTTC	CASSYTRGPSYNEQFF
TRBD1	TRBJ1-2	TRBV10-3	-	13	TGTGCCATCAGCTTACAGGGGGCGGAGGGCTACACCTTC	CAISLQGAEGYTF
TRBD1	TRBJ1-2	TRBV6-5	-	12	TGTGCCAGCAGTACAGGGGGCCGGGGCTACACCTTC	CASSTGGRGYTF
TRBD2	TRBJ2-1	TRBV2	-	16	TGTGCCAGCAGTGTTGACGGGGGGGCTTCCTACAATGAGCAGTTCTTC	CASSVDGGASYNEQFF
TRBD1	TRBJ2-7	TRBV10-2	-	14	TGCGCCAGCAGTGATTTCAGGGGGCTTCACGAGCAGTACTTC	CASSDFRGLHEQYF
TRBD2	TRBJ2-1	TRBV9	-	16	TGTGCCAGCAGCGTATCGGGAGGGAAGGCCTACAATGAGCAGTTCTTC	CASSVSGGKAYNEQFF
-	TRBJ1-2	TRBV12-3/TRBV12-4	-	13	TGTGCCAGCAGTTTATCAGGGCGTCGAGGCTACACCTTC	CASSLSGRRGYTF
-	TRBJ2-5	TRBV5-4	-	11	TGTGCCAGCAGTATTGAAGAGACCCAGTACTTC	CASSIEETQYF
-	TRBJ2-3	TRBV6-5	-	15	TGTGCCAGCACCCCAGGGGATGTTTCCACAGATACGCAGTATTTT	CASTPGDVSTDTQYF
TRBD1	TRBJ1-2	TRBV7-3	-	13	TGTGCCAGCAGCCTGACAGGGAAGGAACTGGTCACCTTC	CASSLTGKELVTF
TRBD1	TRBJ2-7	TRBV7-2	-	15	TGTGCCAGCAGCTTCGAGGCAGGGGGCTCCTACGAGCAGTACTTC	CASSFEAGGSYEQYF
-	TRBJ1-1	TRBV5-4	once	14	TGTGCCAGCAGCTACGGGACACATAACACTGAAGCTTTCTTT	CASSYGTHNTEAFF
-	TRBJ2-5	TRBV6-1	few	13	TGTGCCAGCAGTGATCTAGGCGGAGAGACCCAGTACTTC	CASSDLGGETQYF
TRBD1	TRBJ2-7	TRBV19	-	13	TGTGCCAGTAGCACTGGACAGGGAAACGAGCAGTACTTC	CASSTGQGNEQYF